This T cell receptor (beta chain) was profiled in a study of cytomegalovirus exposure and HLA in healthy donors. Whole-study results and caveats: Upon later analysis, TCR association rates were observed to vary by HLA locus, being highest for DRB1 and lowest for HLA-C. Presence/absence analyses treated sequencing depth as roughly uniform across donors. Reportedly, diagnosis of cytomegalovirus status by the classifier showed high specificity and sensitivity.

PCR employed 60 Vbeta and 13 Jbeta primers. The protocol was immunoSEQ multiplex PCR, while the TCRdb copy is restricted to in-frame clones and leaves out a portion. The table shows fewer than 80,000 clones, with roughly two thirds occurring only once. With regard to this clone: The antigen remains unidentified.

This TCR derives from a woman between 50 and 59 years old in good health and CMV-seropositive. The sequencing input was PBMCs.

CDR3 protein: CASTGGQGRHEQYF. DNA for the CDR3: TGTGCCAGCACCGGCGGACAGGGGCGACACGAGCAGTACTTC. The chain carries TRBV27 and TRBJ2-7; 9 nucleotides match TRBD1. V shed 7 bases, J shed 5 bases, and the junction held 9 bases outside the gene matches. There are 14 residues in the CDR3. Per germline, CDR1 MNHEY and CDR2 SMNVEV (reference sequence).